Shown below are 18 T cell receptor beta chains from a single sample sequenced in a study of cytomegalovirus exposure and HLA in healthy donors. PCR used 60 Vbeta primers and 13 Jbeta primers. The protocol was immunoSEQ multiplex PCR, while the TCRdb copy is restricted to in-frame clones and leaves out a portion. The sample shows 150,000 to 200,000 clones, 75% to 85% of them seen only once. Sequencing was performed on PBMCs. Receptors were obtained from a girl aged 2 to 10 in good health and CMV-seropositive.

This clone is a singleton in its sample. V gene TRBV9 combines with J gene TRBJ2-7; TRBD2 agrees at 7 bases. The junction had 7 bases not matched to a gene; V was cut back by 1 base and J by 3 bases. The CDR3 length is 15 residues. The germline V gene has CDR1 SGDLS and CDR2 YYNGEE. CDR3 DNA sequence: TGTGCCAGCAGCGTAAAAGGACTAGTCGGCTACGAGCAGTACTTC. It translates to CASSVKGLVGYEQYF. Full variable domain (rest looked up from reference TRBV9 and TRBJ2-7): DSGVTQTPKHLITATGQRVTLRCSPRSGDLSVYWYQQSLDQGLQFLIQYYNGEERAKGNILERFSAQQFPDLHSELNLSSLELGDSALYFCASSVKGLVGYEQYFGPGTRLTVT.

The chain carries TRBV6-1 and TRBJ1-4, with 7 nucleotides matching TRBD1. The CDR3 is 17 residues long. CDR1 and CDR2 from the germline V gene are MNHNS and SASEGT. V shed 1 base and J 8 bases; nucleotides not matched to a gene: 13. In nucleotides, the CDR3 is TGTGCCAGCAGTGAAGGCTTTAGGGGACAGAGTCGAGAAAAACTGTTTTTT. It is translated as CASSEGFRGQSREKLFF.

V gene TRBV7-9 combines with J gene TRBJ1-3; no firm D call. CDR1 and CDR2 from the germline V gene are SEHNR and FQNEAQ (reference sequence). The V end was cut by 2 bases, the J end by 4 bases, with 21 bases between. CDR3 length: 18 amino acids. CDR3 sequence: CASSLRLNFRVDGNTIYF. In nucleotides, the CDR3 is TGTGCCAGCAGCTTAAGATTGAATTTCCGGGTCGACGGAAACACCATATATTTT.

This rearrangement joins TRBV6-6 to TRBJ2-1; 8 bases fit TRBD2. CDR1 MNHNY and CDR2 SVGAGI come from the germline V gene (reference sequence). The CDR3 is made up of 16 amino acids. V was pared by 4 bases and J by 2 bases, with 7 bases of the junction left unmatched. CDR3 region: CASSSEGSGAYNEQFF. As DNA, the CDR3 is TGTGCCAGCAGTTCCGAGGGTAGCGGGGCCTACAATGAGCAGTTCTTC.

The chain links TRBV6-6 to TRBJ1-5; TRBD1 might be the D (6 bases). The CDR3 is made up of 14 amino acids. V was cut by 4 bases and J by 6 bases, with 13 bases left in between. Germline V gene sequence: CDR1 MNHNY, CDR2 SVGAGI (reference sequence). The CDR3 bases are TGTGCCAGCAGTTCAGGGGATGGCTTTCAGCCCCAGCATTTT. Translating gives CASSSGDGFQPQHF.

V gene TRBV4-1 combines with J gene TRBJ1-3; D not certain. The CDR3 runs 15 residues. Germline CDR1 reads MGHRA; CDR2 reads YSYEKL. V dropped 4 bases and J dropped 2 bases, with 12 bases sitting between them. The CDR3 DNA reads as TGCGCCAGCAGCCGAGCAGGTCATGCTGGAAACACCATATATTTT. This sequence encodes CASSRAGHAGNTIYF.

Worth noting for this clone: This specimen includes other DNA sequences encoding the same CDR3. The CDR3 here is CASSSRPAGGQETQYF. The DNA for the CDR3 is TGTGCCAGCAGCTCAAGGCCAGCGGGAGGTCAAGAGACCCAGTACTTC. This chain connects TRBV7-9 to TRBJ2-5; 9 nucleotides align to TRBD2. The length of the CDR3 is 16 residues. The germline gives CDR1 SEHNR, CDR2 FQNEAQ (reference sequence). V gave up 4 bases and J gave up 2 bases; unmatched junction bases: 8.

This clone was counted a few times. The V and J genes are TRBV6-1 and TRBJ1-3; TRBD1 is a possible D gene (6 bases). V was pared by 3 bases and J by 8 bases, with 11 bases between. The CDR3 runs 13 residues. Looked up from germline, CDR1 is MNHNS and CDR2 is SASEGT. In DNA form, the CDR3 reads TGTGCCAGCAGTGACCACAGGGATCACACCATATATTTT. Protein sequence: CASSDHRDHTIYF.

The chain links TRBV18 to TRBJ1-2; the D is unclear. The CDR3 runs 13 residues. Trimming took off 3 bases at V and 8 bases at J, with 13 bases between the two ends. Germline V gene sequence: CDR1 KGHSH, CDR2 LQKENI. CDR3 nucleotides: TGTGCCAGCTCACCCTCGGGCACGGGGGGCTACACCTTC. This codes for CASSPSGTGGYTF.

This rearrangement joins TRBV5-4 to TRBJ2-7; tentative D call: TRBD2 (5 bases). The CDR3 is 12 amino acids. Germline CDR1 SGHNT, CDR2 YYREEE (reference sequence). V was shortened by 4 bases and J by 7 bases, with 12 bases between the two germline ends. The CDR3 loop is CASSRTGEEQYF. The CDR3 region has the DNA TGTGCCAGCAGCCGTACCGGGGAAGAGCAGTACTTC.

This clone was counted once. One end of the junction does not line up with germline, which may come from a read error. This chain connects TRBV28 to TRBJ2-7; TRBD1 matches 11 bases. This CDR3 is 13 amino acids long. CDR1 and CDR2 (germline): MDHEN, SYDVKM. CDR3: CASSFSDRGPEDF. The DNA for the CDR3 is TGTGCCAGCAGTTTTTCGGACAGGGGGCCCGAAGACTTC.

The rearrangement joins TRBV18 to TRBJ1-2; the match to TRBD1 covers 10 bases. The CDR3 spans 16 residues. Losses at the gene ends were 4 bases for V and 8 bases for J; bases not matched to a gene: 13. Germline assignment: CDR1 KGHSH and CDR2 LQKENI. CDR3 sequence reads: CASSQPGTGASAGYTF. The CDR3 DNA is TGTGCCAGCTCACAGCCGGGGACAGGGGCCTCGGCGGGCTACACCTTC.

About this clone: This sample includes further DNA sequences coding for the same CDR3. This chain connects TRBV9 to TRBJ2-1, with D perhaps TRBD2 (5 bases). Germline V gene sequence: CDR1 SGDLS, CDR2 YYNGEE. Trimming left V 0 bases short and J 7 bases short, with 8 bases between. The CDR3 extends over 13 amino acids. The CDR3 reads CASSVGGPNEQFF. CDR3 nucleotides: TGTGCCAGCAGCGTAGGAGGGCCAAATGAGCAGTTCTTC.

This chain joins TRBV28 and TRBJ2-4; TRBD1 matches at 8 bases. CDR1 and CDR2 (germline): MDHEN, SYDVKM. This CDR3 has 18 residues. The trim removed 5 bases at V and 3 bases at J, leaving 15 bases unmatched. The CDR3 sequence is CASSHNQREDRVKNIQYF. Written as DNA, the CDR3 is TGTGCCAGCAGTCACAATCAGAGAGAGGACAGGGTCAAAAACATTCAGTACTTC.

A few counts support this clone. The chain links TRBV7-9 to TRBJ2-5; 14 positions agree with TRBD2. Germline V lookup: CDR1 SEHNR, CDR2 FQNEAQ (reference sequence). The V segment lost 4 bases and the J segment 5 bases; nucleotides outside the gene matches: 12. The CDR3 length is 18 residues. CDR3: CASSSGLAGAGNGETQYF. In nucleotides, the CDR3 is TGTGCCAGCAGCTCGGGACTAGCGGGAGCAGGAAATGGCGAGACCCAGTACTTC.

CDR3 amino acids: CASSPQGDQYF. Here the CDR3 DNA reads TGTGCCAGCAGCCCTCAGGGGGACCAGTACTTC. V usage is TRBV9 and J usage is TRBJ2-5, with 7 bases lining up with TRBD1. With 4 bases clipped from V and 10 bases from J, the junction kept 4 bases outside the gene matches. Germline V gives CDR1 SGDLS, CDR2 YYNGEE. The CDR3 runs to 11 residues. Full variable domain (outside the CDR3, taken from reference TRBV9 and TRBJ2-5): DSGVTQTPKHLITATGQRVTLRCSPRSGDLSVYWYQQSLDQGLQFLIQYYNGEERAKGNILERFSAQQFPDLHSELNLSSLELGDSALYFCASSPQGDQYFGPGTRLLVL.

V and J are TRBV5-1 and TRBJ2-3; D is unclear. The germline V and J ends were trimmed by 0 bases and 2 bases, with 7 bases remaining between them. CDR1 is SGHRS and CDR2 is YFSETQ in the germline V gene. CDR3 size: 14 residues. DNA for the CDR3: TGCGCCAGCAGCTTGGGCCAGGTCACAGATACGCAGTATTTT. This gives the protein CASSLGQVTDTQYF.

This clone was observed a single time. V is TRBV11-3 and J is TRBJ1-1; no firm D call. CDR3 length: 13 residues. V lost 3 bases and J 1 base, leaving 6 bases between the germline ends. Germline V gives CDR1 SGHNT, CDR2 YENEEA. In DNA form, the CDR3 reads TGTGCCAGCAGCTTGTCCGGGAACACTGAAGCTTTCTTT. Translated: CASSLSGNTEAFF.